This T cell receptor beta chain was captured by sequencing in a study of T cells in Graves' hyperthyroidism and ophthalmopathy. In germline, CDR1 is MNHEY, CDR2 SMNVEV (reference sequence). V shed 10 bases, J shed 5 bases, and the junction held 3 bases outside the gene matches. CDR3 length: 12 residues. Using RNA transcripts as the source, TCR beta CDR3 regions were amplified. HTBI primers were used for first-round RT-PCR of the TCR CDR3. TCRdb reprocessed the multiplex PCR reads via MiXCR and lists one record per CDR3 protein. The sample contains 550,000 to 800,000 distinct CDR3 sequences, around 15% of which appear only once.

V and J are TRBV27 and TRBJ2-7; 12 bases are a match to TRBD2. The sample comprised blood. This receptor was identified in a man aged 18-30 years with Graves' hyperthyroidism. CDR3 DNA: TGTGCCACTAGCGGGAGGGCGGACGAGCAGTACTTC. Protein: CATSGRADEQYF.